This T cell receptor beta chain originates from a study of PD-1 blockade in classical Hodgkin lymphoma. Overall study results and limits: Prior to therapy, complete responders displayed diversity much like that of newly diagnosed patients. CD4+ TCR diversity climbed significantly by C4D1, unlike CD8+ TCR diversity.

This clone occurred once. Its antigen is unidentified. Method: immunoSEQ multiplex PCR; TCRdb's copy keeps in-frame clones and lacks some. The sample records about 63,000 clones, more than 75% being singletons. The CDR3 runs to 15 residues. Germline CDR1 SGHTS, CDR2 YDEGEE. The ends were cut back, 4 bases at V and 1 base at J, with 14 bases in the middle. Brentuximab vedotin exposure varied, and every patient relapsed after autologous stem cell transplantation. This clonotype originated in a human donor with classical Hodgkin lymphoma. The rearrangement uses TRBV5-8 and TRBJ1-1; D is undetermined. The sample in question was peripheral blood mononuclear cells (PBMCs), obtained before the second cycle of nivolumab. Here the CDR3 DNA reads TGTGCCAGCAGCCGGCGGGGTCAGACGAACACTGAAGCTTTCTTT. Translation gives CASSRRGQTNTEAFF.